This TCR beta chain was sequenced during a study of blood T cell repertoires in COVID-19. The CDR3 is 14 residues long. V lost 6 bases and J lost 4, with 15 bases in between. Per the germline V gene, CDR1 is LGHDT and CDR2 is YNNKEL (reference sequence). The authors' processing: Quantification of nucleated cells was approximated via reference gene primer amplification. Assay used: immunoSEQ multiplex PCR; TCRdb lists only in-frame clones, some missing. V, J and clone size derive from that table, while D and trimming were established from the DNA sequence. The profile shows 370,000 or so clones, about 89% of them singletons.

The sequence was obtained from a man aged 30 to 39 who had recovered from COVID-19. The genes are TRBV3-1 (or the pseudogene TRBV3-2) and TRBJ2-5; D might be TRBD2 (7 bases). Material: PBMCs or T cells enriched from blood (not recorded which). Written as DNA, the CDR3 is TGTGCCAGCAGGAAAAGGGAGGGGGGAGAGACCCAGTACTTC. Its translation: CASRKREGGETQYF.